A single sample gave rise to the 10 T cell receptor beta chains below, sequenced in a study of T cell responses to AZD1222 COVID-19 vaccine. Some clones are missing from TCRdb's copy, which holds only in-frame ones; the method was immunoSEQ multiplex PCR. This sample has 90,000 to 120,000 clones, with around nine tenths found just once. The starting material was peripheral blood, obtained on day 0 of AZD1222 vaccination. These receptor sequences come from an adult in good health.

The chain carries TRBV27 and TRBJ1-1, with D possibly being TRBD1 (6 bases). Germline-derived CDR1 and CDR2 are MNHEY and SMNVEV (reference sequence). This CDR3 region has 13 residues. V was shortened by 5 bases and J by 1 base, with 8 bases between the two germline ends. The DNA of the CDR3 is TGTGCCAGCAGTAGACAGGAGAACACTGAAGCTTTCTTT. It yields the protein CASSRQENTEAFF.

The chain has TRBV6-6 and TRBJ1-1; D may be TRBD1 (5 bases). In germline, CDR1 is MNHNY, CDR2 SVGAGI (reference sequence). This CDR3 region has 15 residues. V was trimmed by 6 bases and J by 1 base, leaving 15 bases between them. CDR3 in amino acids: CASSPRNTGNTEAFF. The CDR3 coding sequence is TGTGCCAGCAGCCCGAGAAACACAGGGAACACTGAAGCTTTCTTT.

This clone was detected once. J is TRBJ1-1 and V is TRBV11-2; TRBD1 aligns across 9 bases. There are 15 residues in the CDR3. Trimming at V came to 5 bases and at J to 4 bases, leaving 8 bases not matched to a gene. Germline assignment: CDR1 SGHAT and CDR2 FQNNGV. CDR3 region: CASSQQDRGFTEAFF. CDR3 in DNA: TGTGCCAGCAGCCAGCAGGACAGGGGTTTCACTGAAGCTTTCTTT.

The chain joins TRBV9 to TRBJ1-1, with D maybe TRBD1 (5 bases). The CDR3 length is 16 residues. Germline values: CDR1 SGDLS, CDR2 YYNGEE. The ends were cut back, 3 bases at V and 5 bases at J, with 20 bases in the middle. The chain's CDR3 is CASSAGVTGFGTEAFF. CDR3 coding DNA: TGTGCCAGCAGCGCGGGTGTCACAGGTTTCGGTACTGAAGCTTTCTTT.

V gene TRBV3-1 (or the pseudogene TRBV3-2) combines with J gene TRBJ1-1, with unresolved D. The CDR3 is 11 residues long. The V end lost 3 bases, the J end lost 4 bases, and 3 bases lay between the germline ends. In germline, CDR1 is LGHDT, CDR2 YNNKEL (reference sequence). The CDR3 nucleotides read TGTGCCAGCAGCCACCGCACTGAAGCTTTCTTT. It codes for CASSHRTEAFF.

The V call is TRBV18, the J call TRBJ2-1, with TRBD1 matching over 11 bases. The CDR3 totals 16 residues. Trimming removed 2 bases from V and 7 bases from J; junction bases left unmatched: 7. Germline-derived CDR1 and CDR2 are KGHSH and LQKENI. The CDR3 sequence: CASSPRTGGAKNEQFF. CDR3 sequence (DNA): TGTGCCAGCTCACCAAGGACAGGGGGCGCGAAGAATGAGCAGTTCTTC.

The chain links TRBV2 to TRBJ1-2; no reliable D call. Trimming removed 3 bases from V and 6 bases from J, with 11 bases in between. Germline values: CDR1 SNHLY, CDR2 FYNNEI. This CDR3 spans 13 amino acids. The CDR3 region is CASSDSFPDGYTF. CDR3 in DNA: TGTGCCAGCAGTGACTCTTTTCCTGATGGCTACACCTTC.

The chain employs TRBV9 and TRBJ1-6, with TRBD1 identical over 9 bases. The CDR3 contains 14 residues. Per the germline V gene, CDR1 is SGDLS and CDR2 is YYNGEE. The V gene end was trimmed by 4 bases and the J gene end by 8 bases; junction bases not matched to a gene: 4. CDR3 bases: TGTGCCAGCAGCATAAGACAGGGGGATTCACCCCTCCACTTT. Its protein product is CASSIRQGDSPLHF.

The chain combines TRBV28 with TRBJ2-5; 11 positions agree with TRBD2. Germline assignment: CDR1 MDHEN and CDR2 SYDVKM. V dropped 7 bases and J dropped 1; count of bases not matched to a gene: 5. There are 15 residues in the CDR3. The CDR3 DNA is TGTGCCAGCACCTTTAGCGGGGGGGCCCAAGAGACCCAGTACTTC. Translating gives CASTFSGGAQETQYF.

The genes are TRBV7-9 and TRBJ1-4, with 7 bases fitting TRBD1. J gave up 5 bases and V 5 bases, and 8 bases lay outside the gene matches. Germline CDR1 and CDR2: SEHNR and FQNEAQ (reference sequence). The CDR3 spans 15 residues. The CDR3 sequence is CASSPYRGGNEKLFF. CDR3 sequence (DNA): TGTGCCAGCAGCCCCTACAGGGGTGGGAATGAAAAACTGTTTTTT.